The T cell receptor (beta chain) described here comes from a study of blood T cell repertoires in COVID-19. Notes on this clone: Other nucleotide sequences from this sample produce the same CDR3.

TCRdb's table, derived via immunoSEQ multiplex PCR, lists solely in-frame clones and lacks some. The table lists roughly 200,000 clones, around 90% of them singletons. This CDR3 spans 13 amino acids. J lost 4 bases, V lost 6 bases, and 3 bases had no gene match. Sequences were obtained from PBMCs or T cells enriched from blood (not recorded which). This sequence joins TRBV12-3 or TRBV12-4 and TRBJ1-5, with 7 bases that match TRBD1. The clonotype was recovered from a woman aged 25 to 39 who had recovered from COVID-19. CDR3 sequence: CASSRDSNQPQHF. CDR3 nucleotides: TGTGCCAGCAGCCGGGACAGTAATCAGCCCCAGCATTTT.